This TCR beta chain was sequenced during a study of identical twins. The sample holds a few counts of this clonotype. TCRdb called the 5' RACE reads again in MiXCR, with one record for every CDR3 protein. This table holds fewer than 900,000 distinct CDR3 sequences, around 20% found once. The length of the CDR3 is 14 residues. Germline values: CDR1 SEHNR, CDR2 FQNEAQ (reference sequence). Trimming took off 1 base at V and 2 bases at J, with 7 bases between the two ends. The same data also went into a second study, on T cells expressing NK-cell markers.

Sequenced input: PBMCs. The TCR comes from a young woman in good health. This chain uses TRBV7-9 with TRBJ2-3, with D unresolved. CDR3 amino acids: CASSLGAATDTQYF. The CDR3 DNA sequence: TGTGCCAGCAGCTTAGGGGCGGCCACAGATACGCAGTATTTT. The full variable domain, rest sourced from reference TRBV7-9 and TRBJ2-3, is DTGVSQNPRHKITKRGQNVTFRCDPISEHNRLYWYRQTLGQGPEFLTYFQNEAQLEKSRLLSDRFSAERPKGSFSTLEIQRTEQGDSAMYLCASSLGAATDTQYFGPGTRLTVL.